This is a list of T cell receptor beta chains from one sample in a study of shared clonotypes between healthy human individuals. Data came from immunoSEQ multiplex PCR; TCRdb stores just in-frame clones and leaves some out. The repertoire holds fewer than 1.6 million clones, with around 98.5% as singletons. Sequenced input: naive CD4+ T cells sorted from blood. The origin of the receptors is a man in his thirties or forties in good health. Each CDR3 is given with its conserved first and last residue. The D gene is left open where the match is weak. Clone size is stated in some rows and not others, as once, few, many or a class when expanded.

D gene	V gene	J gene	clone size	CDR3 DNA	CDR3 protein
TRBD2	TRBV5-1	TRBJ2-7	NA	TGCGCCAGCAGCTCGGGAGCGGGGGCGGTCAGAAATTGGGAGCAGTACTTC	CASSSGAGAVRNWEQYF
TRBD1	TRBV18	TRBJ1-1	NA	TGTGCCAGCTCAGCCGTACCGGGACAGGGAACTGAAGCTTTCTTT	CASSAVPGQGTEAFF
TRBD2	TRBV5-1	TRBJ2-2	once	TGCGCCAGCAGCTTGGTGAGCGGGGTGAACACCGGGGAGCTGTTTTTT	CASSLVSGVNTGELFF
NA	TRBV11-2	TRBJ2-7	NA	TGTGCCAGCAGCTTATCCGACAGAGCAATTTCCTACGAGCAGTACTTC	CASSLSDRAISYEQYF
NA	TRBV15	TRBJ2-1	NA	TGTGCCACCAGCAGAGGGTCAATGTCAATCATGCCCGATGAGCAGTTCTTC	CATSRGSMSIMPDEQFF
NA	TRBV2	TRBJ2-7	NA	TGTGCCAGCAGGAGGGAAACAAACTACGAGCAGTACTTC	CASRRETNYEQYF
TRBD2	TRBV5-5	TRBJ2-3	NA	TGTGCCAGCAGCCCGGGACTAGCGGGAGAAGGCGTAATGGCAGATACGCAGTATTTT	CASSPGLAGEGVMADTQYF
TRBD2	TRBV6-1	TRBJ2-1	NA	TGTGCCAGCAGTGAAAGGACTAGCGGGAGGGGGACCTACAATGAGCAGTTCTTC	CASSERTSGRGTYNEQFF
NA	TRBV29-1	TRBJ2-3	NA	TGCAGCGTTACAGGGAAAGCGACAGATACGCAGTATTTT	CSVTGKATDTQYF
NA	TRBV14	TRBJ1-1	NA	TGTGCCAGCAGCCAAGCCAGGGGGAACACTGAAGCTTTCTTT	CASSQARGNTEAFF
NA	TRBV18	TRBJ2-3	NA	TGTGCCAGCTCACCACCTCGTTCCCTGGCAGATACGCAGTATTTT	CASSPPRSLADTQYF
NA	TRBV5-4	TRBJ1-4	NA	TGTGCCAGCAGCTTGTGGTCTCTAAGGGCAACTAATGAAAAACTGTTTTTT	CASSLWSLRATNEKLFF
TRBD2	TRBV5-1	TRBJ2-1	NA	TGCGCCAGCAGCAACCTAGCGGGAGCCTACAATGAGCAGTTCTTC	CASSNLAGAYNEQFF
TRBD1	TRBV19	TRBJ1-2	NA	TGTGCCAGTAGTATCCCTTTTCTTTGGGACAGTAACAACTATGGCTACACCTTC	CASSIPFLWDSNNYGYTF
NA	TRBV29-1	TRBJ2-7	once	TGCAGCGCTGGGAGGACAGCCTCTTCCTACGAGCAGTACTTC	CSAGRTASSYEQYF
TRBD1	TRBV18	TRBJ1-5	NA	TGTGCCAGCTCAACACTAACAGGGGGCGCGGGGCAGCCCCAGCATTTT	CASSTLTGGAGQPQHF
NA	TRBV6-1	TRBJ2-1	NA	TGTGCCAGCGGCAGTCCGGGCAATGAGCAGTTCTTC	CASGSPGNEQFF
NA	TRBV5-4	TRBJ2-5	NA	TGTGCCAGCAGCCCGTCGTGGGGGTTAGGTGAGACCCAGTACTTC	CASSPSWGLGETQYF
NA	TRBV7-2	TRBJ2-7	NA	TGTGCCAGCAGCTCATCTAGACGGGCCTACGAGCAGTACTTC	CASSSSRRAYEQYF
NA	TRBV27	TRBJ2-5	NA	TGTGCCAGCAGTAAATTAGCGGCTCAAGAGACCCAGTACTTC	CASSKLAAQETQYF
NA	TRBV12-2	TRBJ2-1	NA	TGTGCAAGTCGCTTAGCGCAGGAGACTAGCGGGCTTCATGAGCAGTTCTTC	CASRLAQETSGLHEQFF
TRBD2	TRBV6-1	TRBJ2-7	NA	TGTGCCAGCTCCCTAGGACTAGCGGGAGACGAGCAGTACTTC	CASSLGLAGDEQYF
TRBD1	TRBV6-1	TRBJ1-5	NA	TGTGCCAGCGGACCGGACAGGGTCTGGAATCAGCCCCAGCATTTT	CASGPDRVWNQPQHF
TRBD2	TRBV15	TRBJ2-5	NA	TGTGCCACCAGCAGAGCCGGGACTAGCGGGAGGGCCGACCAGTACTTC	CATSRAGTSGRADQYF
NA	TRBV2	TRBJ1-3	NA	TGTGCCAGCAGTGAACTAGAGGGCGGAAACACCATATATTTT	CASSELEGGNTIYF
NA	TRBV5-1	TRBJ1-4	NA	TGCGCCAGCAGTCAGGGCCGAAATGAAAAACTGTTTTTT	CASSQGRNEKLFF
TRBD2	TRBV19	TRBJ2-3	NA	TGTGCCAGTAGTCGCCGAGTGGGGCTAGCGGGGAGCACAGATACGCAGTATTTT	CASSRRVGLAGSTDTQYF
TRBD2	TRBV5-1	TRBJ2-3	few	TGCGCCAGCAGGCGGACTAGCGGGAGCCACACAGATACGCAGTATTTT	CASRRTSGSHTDTQYF
TRBD2	TRBV7-2	TRBJ2-1	NA	TGTGCCAGCAGCTCCCGGACTAGCGGGAGGGCAGCGGGAGAGCAGTTCTTC	CASSSRTSGRAAGEQFF
TRBD1	TRBV5-4	TRBJ2-7	NA	TGTGCCAGCAGCTTGGTACAGGGGGCCGACTACGAGCAGTACTTC	CASSLVQGADYEQYF
NA	TRBV6-6	TRBJ1-1	NA	TGTGCCAGCAGTTCGAGCGACGGGGGGGGAACTGAAGCTTTCTTT	CASSSSDGGGTEAFF
TRBD2	TRBV18	TRBJ2-3	NA	TGTGCCAGCTCACCCCCCGGACTAGCGGGAGACCCAGATACGCAGTATTTT	CASSPPGLAGDPDTQYF
NA	TRBV9	TRBJ2-1	once	TGTGCCACCGGCACTAGAGTCAATGAGCAGTTCTTC	CATGTRVNEQFF
NA	TRBV6-1	TRBJ1-4	NA	TGTGCCAGCAGTGGCCCCCAGCCCACAACTAATGAAAAACTGTTTTTT	CASSGPQPTTNEKLFF
NA	TRBV5-1	TRBJ1-5	NA	TGCGCCAGCAGCGAGGACAGCCATCAGCCCCAGCATTTT	CASSEDSHQPQHF
TRBD2	TRBV5-1	TRBJ2-7	NA	TGCGCCAGCAGCAGACAAGCGGGAGGGAGCTCCTACGAGCAGTACTTC	CASSRQAGGSSYEQYF
TRBD1	TRBV28	TRBJ2-6	NA	TGTGCCAGCAGTTCCCCACAGGGGATAGCCAACGTCCTGACTTTC	CASSSPQGIANVLTF
NA	TRBV18	TRBJ1-5	NA	TGTGCCAGCTCACCAACGGCACCCAATCAGCCCCAGCATTTT	CASSPTAPNQPQHF
NA	TRBV29-1	TRBJ1-5	NA	TGCAGCGTTAGCGGGGGGGTACTTAGCAATCAGCCCCAGCATTTT	CSVSGGVLSNQPQHF
TRBD2	TRBV5-1	TRBJ2-1	NA	TGCGCCAGCAGCATCAATCCCGGGACTAGGGACTACAATGAGCAGTTCTTC	CASSINPGTRDYNEQFF
TRBD2	TRBV7-8	TRBJ2-7	NA	TGTGCCAGCAGCCGAAGCGGGAGTTGGTACGAGCAGTACTTC	CASSRSGSWYEQYF
NA	TRBV30	TRBJ2-1	NA	TGTGCCTGGAGTGCAGGGTCTGAGCAGTTCTTC	CAWSAGSEQFF
TRBD2	TRBV28	TRBJ2-1	NA	TGTGCCAGCAGTCCGGCTAGCGGAGGAGAGCAGTTCTTC	CASSPASGGEQFF
NA	TRBV7-9	TRBJ2-3	NA	TGTGCCAGCAACGGTGTGGGGCGCGGGGATACGCAGTATTTT	CASNGVGRGDTQYF
NA	TRBV5-1	TRBJ2-7	NA	TGCGCCAGCAGCCCCCAAGGGAAGATTCTTGACGAGCAGTACTTC	CASSPQGKILDEQYF
NA	TRBV11-1	TRBJ2-1	NA	TGTGCCAGCAAAAGTGGGGGGACTCCGAGGGGAAATGAGCAGTTCTTC	CASKSGGTPRGNEQFF
TRBD1	TRBV4-3	TRBJ2-2	NA	TGCGCCAGCAGCCAAGCCCTAGGACAGGCCGGGGAGCTGTTTTTT	CASSQALGQAGELFF
TRBD1	TRBV15	TRBJ2-7	NA	TGTGCCACCAGCACACCCGGGACAGGGGGAGGTTACGAGCAGTACTTC	CATSTPGTGGGYEQYF
TRBD2	TRBV7-2	TRBJ2-3	once	TGTGCCAGCAGCTTAGAGGGGCTAGCGGGGCCCCCGGGGTATTTT	CASSLEGLAGPPGYF